Given below is one T cell receptor beta chain in context. The data originate from a study of Graves' ophthalmopathy and Graves' hyperthyroidism. RNA transcripts were the template, and TCR beta CDR3 regions were amplified from them. HTBI primers served in a first-round RT-PCR, which a second-round multiplex PCR followed. TCRdb independently ran MiXCR on the multiplex PCR reads; one entry per CDR3 protein. The table has over a million distinct CDR3 sequences, about 40% seen once. Trimming at V came to 6 bases and at J to 10 bases, leaving 12 bases not matched to a gene. The germline gives CDR1 KGHDR, CDR2 SFDVKD. CDR3 size: 14 residues.

The source material was peripheral blood or thyroid tissue (not recorded which). J is TRBJ1-1 and V is TRBV24-1, with 8 bases lining up with TRBD1. This receptor was obtained from an adult man with Graves' hyperthyroidism. Here the CDR3 reads CATSSRRTGFTAFF. The CDR3 bases are TGTGCCACCAGTTCCCGCCGGACAGGGTTTACAGCTTTCTTT.